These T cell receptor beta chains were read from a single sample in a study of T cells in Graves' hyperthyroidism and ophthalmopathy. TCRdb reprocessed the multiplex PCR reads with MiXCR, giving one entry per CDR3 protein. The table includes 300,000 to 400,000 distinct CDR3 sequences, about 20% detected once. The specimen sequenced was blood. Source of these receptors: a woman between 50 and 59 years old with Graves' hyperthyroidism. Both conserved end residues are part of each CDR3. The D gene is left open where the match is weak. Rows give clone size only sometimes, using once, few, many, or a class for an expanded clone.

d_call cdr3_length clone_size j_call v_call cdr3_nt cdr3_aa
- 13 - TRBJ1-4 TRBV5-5 TGTGCCAGCAGCTTGGCGACGAGTGAAAAACTGTTTTTT CASSLATSEKLFF
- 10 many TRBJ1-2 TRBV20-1 TGCAGTGCTAGAGATTCGGGCTACACCTTC CSARDSGYTF
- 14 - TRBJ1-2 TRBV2 TGTGCCAGCAGTGAAAAGGGGCGCGGCTATGGCTACACCTTC CASSEKGRGYGYTF
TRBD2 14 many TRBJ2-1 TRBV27 TGTGCCAGCAGTCCCGGGACTAGCGGGCTTGAGCAGTTCTTC CASSPGTSGLEQFF
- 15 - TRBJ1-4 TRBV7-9 TGTGCCAGCAGCTTATCGGCGTCCGCTAATGAAAAACTGTTTTTT CASSLSASANEKLFF
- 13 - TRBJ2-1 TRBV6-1 TGTGCCAGCAGTGAAGGAGGAGCGTTCGAGCAGTTCTTC CASSEGGAFEQFF
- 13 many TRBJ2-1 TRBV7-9 TGTGCCAGCAGCCCGATCCTGGGCGCTGAGCAGTTCTTC CASSPILGAEQFF
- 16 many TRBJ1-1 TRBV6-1 TGTGCCAGCAGTGCCTCGCGGGGCGCCTTTGACACTGAAGCTTTCTTT CASSASRGAFDTEAFF
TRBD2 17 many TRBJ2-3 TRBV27 TGTGCCAGCAGTTTGGCGGGGGATTCAACTAGCACAGATACGCAGTATTTT CASSLAGDSTSTDTQYF
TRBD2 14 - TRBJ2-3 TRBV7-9 TGTGCCAGCAGCACGGGGGGGGAGGCAAATACGCAGTATTTT CASSTGGEANTQYF
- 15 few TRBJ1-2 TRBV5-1 TGCGCCAGCAGCTTGGAAAGGACGGAGTACTATGGCTACACCTTC CASSLERTEYYGYTF
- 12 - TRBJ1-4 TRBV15 TGTGCCACCAGCAGAGATAATGAAAAACTGTTTTTT CATSRDNEKLFF
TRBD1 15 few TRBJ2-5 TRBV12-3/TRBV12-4 TGTGCCAGCAGTTTGTCGCAGGGGGCGGGGGAGACCCAGTACTTC CASSLSQGAGETQYF
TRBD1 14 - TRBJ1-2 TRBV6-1 TGTGCCAGCAGAGGGACAGGGGTTAACTATGGCTACACCTTC CASRGTGVNYGYTF
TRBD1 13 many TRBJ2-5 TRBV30 TGTGCCTGGGGAACAGGGGGCTTAGAGACCCAGTACTTC CAWGTGGLETQYF
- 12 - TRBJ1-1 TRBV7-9 TGTGCCAGCGGGACCGGGCGACCTGAAGCTTTCTTT CASGTGRPEAFF
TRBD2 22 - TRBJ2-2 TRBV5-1 TGCGCCAGCAGCCGCCCCTCGGCAGTGACTAGCGGGGGGAAATCGAACACCGGGGAGCTGTTTTTT CASSRPSAVTSGGKSNTGELFF
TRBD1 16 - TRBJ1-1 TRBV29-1 TGCAGCGTTGGAATATGGACAGGGGTTATGAACACTGAAGCTTTCTTT CSVGIWTGVMNTEAFF
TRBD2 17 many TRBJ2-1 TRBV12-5 TGTGCTAGTGGTTTGGTACTAGCGCCGAGCTCCTACAATGAGCAGTTCTTC CASGLVLAPSSYNEQFF
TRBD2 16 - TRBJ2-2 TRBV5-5 TGTGCCAGCAGCTTGGTGGGACTAGCGGGGATGGGGGAGCTGTTTTTT CASSLVGLAGMGELFF
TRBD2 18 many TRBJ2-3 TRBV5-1 TGCGCCAGCAGCTTAGTACCGGGACTAGCGGGAGAAACAGATACGCAGTATTTT CASSLVPGLAGETDTQYF
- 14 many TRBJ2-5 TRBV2 TGTGCCAGCAGTGAGAACCGGGCCCAAGAGACCCAGTACTTC CASSENRAQETQYF
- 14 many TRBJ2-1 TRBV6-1 TGTGCCAGCAGCTGGGACGGCGGACTAAGGGAGCAGTTCTTC CASSWDGGLREQFF
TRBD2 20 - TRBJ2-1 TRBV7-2 TGTGCCAGCAGCTTACCCGGACTAGCGGGAGGCCCAAGCTCCTACAATGAGCAGTTCTTC CASSLPGLAGGPSSYNEQFF
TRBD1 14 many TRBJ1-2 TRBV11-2 TGTGCCAGCAGCTTAGTGGGACAGGGATATGGCTACACCTTC CASSLVGQGYGYTF
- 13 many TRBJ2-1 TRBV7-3 TGTGCCAGCAGCTTAAGGAGGGCCAATGAGCAGTTCTTC CASSLRRANEQFF
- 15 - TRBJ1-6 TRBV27 TGTGCCAGCACCACCCATGGGGGCTTTAATTCACCCCTCCACTTT CASTTHGGFNSPLHF
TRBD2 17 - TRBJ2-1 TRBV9 TGTGCCAGCAGCCCCCGGACTAGCGGGAGCTCCTACAATGAGCAGTTCTTC CASSPRTSGSSYNEQFF
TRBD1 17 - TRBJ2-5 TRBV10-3 TGTGCCATCAGTGAGTCAGGCGTGGTAAGGGGGCAGGAGACCCAGTACTTC CAISESGVVRGQETQYF
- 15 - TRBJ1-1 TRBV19 TGTGCCAGTAGTCTAGGACCCAGGATGGACACTGAAGCTTTCTTT CASSLGPRMDTEAFF
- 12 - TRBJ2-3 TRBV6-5 TGTGCCAGCAGTTACCAGGAAGATACGCAGTATTTT CASSYQEDTQYF
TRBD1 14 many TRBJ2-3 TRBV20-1 TGCAGTGCTAGCCGACAGGGGGGCACAGATACGCAGTATTTT CSASRQGGTDTQYF
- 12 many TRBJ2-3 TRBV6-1 TGTGCCAGCAGTTCCCAGACAGATACGCAGTATTTT CASSSQTDTQYF
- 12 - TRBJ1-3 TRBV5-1 TGCGCCAGCAGCTTGGATGACTCGACCATATATTTT CASSLDDSTIYF
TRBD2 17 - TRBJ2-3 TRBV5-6 TGTGCCAGCAGCTTGGAGGGGAGGGGATTTTTCACAGATACGCAGTATTTT CASSLEGRGFFTDTQYF
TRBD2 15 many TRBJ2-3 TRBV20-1 TGCAGTGCCGCCGGACTAGCGACTAGCACAGATACGCAGTATTTT CSAAGLATSTDTQYF
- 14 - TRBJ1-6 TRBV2 TGTGCCAGCAGGCCACAGGGAGCCAATTCACCCCTCCACTTT CASRPQGANSPLHF
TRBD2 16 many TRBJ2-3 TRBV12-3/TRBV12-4 TGTGCCAGCAGTTTCAACCCAGCGGGAGCCACAGATACGCAGTATTTT CASSFNPAGATDTQYF
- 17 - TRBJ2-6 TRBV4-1 TGCGCCAGCAGCCAACCCCCCGGTCGGCCTGGGGCCAACGTCCTGACTTTC CASSQPPGRPGANVLTF
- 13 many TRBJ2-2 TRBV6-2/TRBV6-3 TGTGCCAGCGGCACTAGTGGTACCGGGGAGCTGTTTTTT CASGTSGTGELFF
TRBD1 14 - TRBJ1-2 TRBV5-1 TGCGCCAGCAGCGACTGGACAGGACCCTATGGCTACACCTTC CASSDWTGPYGYTF
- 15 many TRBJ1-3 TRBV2 TGTGCCAGCAGTGAACGAGGGGCCTCTGGAAACACCATATATTTT CASSERGASGNTIYF
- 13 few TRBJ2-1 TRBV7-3 TGTGCCAGCAGCTTCTCCACGGGCGATGAGCAGTTCTTC CASSFSTGDEQFF
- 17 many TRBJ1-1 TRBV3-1 TGTGCCAGCAGCCGTTTCCCCGGACGTGGGATGAACACTGAAGCTTTCTTT CASSRFPGRGMNTEAFF
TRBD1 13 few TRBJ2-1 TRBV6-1 TGTGCCCTACGGGACAGGGGCTGGAATGAGCAGTTCTTC CALRDRGWNEQFF
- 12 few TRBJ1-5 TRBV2 TGTGCCAGCAGTGATTTGTGGCAGCCCCAGCATTTT CASSDLWQPQHF
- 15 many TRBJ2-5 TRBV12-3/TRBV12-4 TGTGCCAGCAATTTAGGCCGGGGTTGGAAAGAGACCCAGTACTTC CASNLGRGWKETQYF
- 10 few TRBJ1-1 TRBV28 TGTGCCAGCGGACAGTTTGAAGCTTTCTTT CASGQFEAFF
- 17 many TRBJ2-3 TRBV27 TGTGCCAGCAGTTCCTGGACGGCAGGGATGAGCACAGATACGCAGTATTTT CASSSWTAGMSTDTQYF
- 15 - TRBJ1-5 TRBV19 TGTGCCAGTAGTTACGGGGGCAGGGGCAATCAGCCCCAGCATTTT CASSYGGRGNQPQHF
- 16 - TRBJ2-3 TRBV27 TGTGCCAGCAGTCCCAAGACCGAAGGTAGCACAGATACGCAGTATTTT CASSPKTEGSTDTQYF
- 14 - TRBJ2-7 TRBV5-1 TGCGCCAGCAGCTTGGTGGCAGGGGTCTACGAGCAGTACTTC CASSLVAGVYEQYF